The next 19 T cell receptor beta chains were all read from a single sample in a study of memory CD4+ T cells and cytomegalovirus serostatus. Some clones are missing from TCRdb's copy, which holds only in-frame ones; the method was immunoSEQ multiplex PCR. The table has about 96,000 clones, roughly 80% seen once. Single viable CD3+CD4+CD8-CD45RO+ cells were sorted as the memory CD4+ T cells. The material sequenced was memory CD4+ T cells from blood. The receptor set was obtained from an adult in good health and CMV-seropositive.

V usage is TRBV6-1 and J usage is TRBJ2-1, with 11 positions matching TRBD2. Germline assignment: CDR1 MNHNS and CDR2 SASEGT. The CDR3 totals 13 residues. V shed 4 bases and J 8 bases; nucleotides not matched to a gene: 1. The CDR3 protein is CASSVAGGDEQFF. The CDR3 nucleotides read TGTGCCAGCAGTGTAGCGGGAGGGGATGAGCAGTTCTTC.

In this sample, this clone turned up a few times. V gene TRBV27 combines with J gene TRBJ2-2, with D unclear. Germline V gene data show CDR1 as MNHEY and CDR2 as SMNVEV (reference sequence). Trimming stripped 6 bases from V and 6 bases from J, with 11 bases between. The CDR3 sequence is 13 residues long. CDR3 loop: CASSRGYPGELFF. The CDR3 DNA follows: TGTGCCAGCAGCCGTGGGTACCCCGGGGAGCTGTTTTTT.

This clone has just one count. The gene calls are TRBV5-1 and TRBJ2-5, with D unresolved. The V end was cut by 0 bases, the J end by 0 bases, with 12 bases between. CDR3 length: 16 amino acids. Per germline, CDR1 SGHRS and CDR2 YFSETQ. The CDR3 DNA is TGCGCCAGCAGCTTGGGGACGGTCCTGTACCAAGAGACCCAGTACTTC. Translating gives CASSLGTVLYQETQYF.

The chain has TRBV19 and TRBJ2-5, with 9 bases aligning to TRBD1. Trimming at V came to 2 bases and at J to 4 bases, leaving 5 bases not matched to a gene. CDR3 length: 15 amino acids. CDR1 and CDR2 from the germline V gene are LNHDA and SQIVND (reference sequence). The CDR3 spells CASSINRGRVETQYF. The CDR3 DNA reads as TGTGCCAGTAGTATAAACAGGGGGCGGGTAGAGACCCAGTACTTC.

A single count supports this clone. The rearrangement uses TRBV28 and TRBJ1-2; 7 bases fit TRBD1. Germline CDR1 is MDHEN and CDR2 is SYDVKM. Unmatched junction bases numbered 8, after V lost 5 bases and J lost 8 bases. The CDR3 is 13 residues long. The CDR3 protein is CASSGQVTEGYTF. The CDR3 DNA follows: TGTGCCAGCAGTGGACAGGTGACAGAGGGCTACACCTTC.

CDR3 bases: TGTGCCAGCAGCGTAGGGGCAGCGGCGGGCACAGATACGCAGTATTTT. Translation: CASSVGAAAGTDTQYF. The chain uses TRBV9 and TRBJ2-3, with a possible D match to TRBD2 (5 bases). Trimming pared 0 bases from V and 1 base from J, leaving 12 bases between. Germline assignment: CDR1 SGDLS and CDR2 YYNGEE. The CDR3 sequence is 16 residues long.

The chain uses TRBV14 and TRBJ2-7; a weak D match, TRBD2 (6 bases). Deletions cut 3 bases from V and 4 bases from J, with 10 bases between. CDR3 length: 13 amino acids. Per the germline V gene, CDR1 is SGHDN and CDR2 is FVKESK. The CDR3 loop reads CASSQIGSYEQYF. CDR3 DNA sequence: TGTGCCAGCAGCCAGATCGGGAGTTACGAGCAGTACTTC.

This chain connects TRBV11-2 to TRBJ2-2; tentatively, D is TRBD2 (5 bases). V was clipped by 1 base and J by 6 bases, with 9 bases between them. Looked up from germline, CDR1 is SGHAT and CDR2 is FQNNGV. The CDR3 covers 14 residues. CDR3 DNA: TGTGCCAGCAGCTTAGGATCTAGCTCCGGGGAGCTGTTTTTT. Its translation: CASSLGSSSGELFF.

This chain links TRBV18 with TRBJ2-7; D unclear. This CDR3 has 15 residues. Germline CDR1 is KGHSH and CDR2 is LQKENI. V lost 0 bases, J lost 0 bases, and 9 bases lay in between. For the CDR3, the DNA is TGTGCCAGCTCACCACCGTCGGGCAGCTCCTACGAGCAGTACTTC. Translating gives CASSPPSGSSYEQYF.

The chain recombines TRBV7-9 with TRBJ1-1; D remains ambiguous. The CDR3 contains 14 residues. CDR1 is SEHNR, CDR2 FQNEAQ, per germline (reference sequence). Trimming took off 1 base at V and 10 bases at J, with 16 bases between the two ends. The CDR3 DNA reads TGTGCCAGCAGCTTAGAGGGAGGATCCGAGGTAGCTTTCTTT. This translates into CASSLEGGSEVAFF. The complete variable domain, with remaining parts taken from reference TRBV7-9 and TRBJ1-1, reads DTGVSQNPRHKITKRGQNVTFRCDPISEHNRLYWYRQTLGQGPEFLTYFQNEAQLEKSRLLSDRFSAERPKGSFSTLEIQRTEQGDSAMYLCASSLEGGSEVAFFGQGTRLTVV.

The chain joins TRBV6-1 to TRBJ2-2, with D tentatively TRBD1 (6 bases). Deletions cut 4 bases from V and 6 bases from J, with 15 bases between. The CDR3 extends over 15 amino acids. Germline V lookup: CDR1 MNHNS, CDR2 SASEGT. The CDR3 coding sequence is TGTGCCAGCAGTGTTCAGGGGATCTCGGCCGGGGAGCTGTTTTTT. It codes for CASSVQGISAGELFF.

The chain links TRBV11-2 to TRBJ1-4, with 9 bases matching TRBD1. The germline CDR1 and CDR2 sequences are SGHAT and FQNNGV. This CDR3 has 17 residues. V shed 5 bases, J shed 0 bases, and the junction held 7 bases outside the gene matches. CDR3 bases: TGTGCCAGCAGCCGAGGACAGGGGCATGCAACTAATGAAAAACTGTTTTTT. As protein: CASSRGQGHATNEKLFF.

The rearrangement joins TRBV11-3 to TRBJ2-5, with 7 nucleotides matching TRBD2. The junction had 4 bases not matched to a gene; V was cut back by 2 bases and J by 1 base. The CDR3 sequence is 15 residues long. CDR1 SGHNT and CDR2 YENEEA come from the germline V gene. CDR3 region: CASSLYTGGQETQYF. DNA for the CDR3: TGTGCCAGCAGCTTATATACGGGGGGCCAAGAGACCCAGTACTTC.

V usage is TRBV25-1 and J usage is TRBJ2-5; a weak D match, TRBD1 (5 bases). This CDR3 region has 12 residues. The germline V and J ends were trimmed by 10 bases and 7 bases, with 16 bases remaining between them. The germline CDR1 and CDR2 sequences are MGHDK and SYGVNS. CDR3 sequence: CATELGPWTQYF. CDR3 DNA sequence: TGTGCCACCGAGCTGGGGCCTTGGACCCAGTACTTC.

V and J are TRBV5-1 and TRBJ1-4, with D possibly TRBD1 on 6 matching bases. Per germline, CDR1 SGHRS and CDR2 YFSETQ. This CDR3 has 16 amino acids. Deletions cut 0 bases from V and 0 bases from J, with 9 bases between. CDR3 in DNA: TGCGCCAGCAGCTTGGGGACAGTTGCAACTAATGAAAAACTGTTTTTT. Its protein is CASSLGTVATNEKLFF.

The chain uses TRBV27 and TRBJ2-7, with D possibly being TRBD1 (6 bases). CDR1 and CDR2 (germline): MNHEY, SMNVEV (reference sequence). V was pared by 10 bases and J by 5 bases, with 21 bases between. The CDR3 runs 14 residues. CDR3 coding DNA: TGTGCCACCCAATGGACAGTCCAGTCCCACGAGCAGTACTTC. Its protein is CATQWTVQSHEQYF.

This clone was seen only a few times. In DNA form, the CDR3 reads TGCGCCAGCAGCCAAGAAGGGAGGGGATACAATGAGCAGTTCTTC. It specifies CASSQEGRGYNEQFF. V gene TRBV4-3 combines with J gene TRBJ2-1, with TRBD2 matching over 7 bases. This CDR3 contains 15 residues. V was clipped by 0 bases and J by 4 bases; unmatched bases: 3. Per the germline V gene, CDR1 is LGHNA and CDR2 is YSLEER.

This clone turned up a few times. The rearrangement uses TRBV30 and TRBJ2-3; a possible D gene is TRBD2 (6 bases). CDR1 is GTSNPN, CDR2 SVGIG, per germline (reference sequence). The CDR3 is made up of 15 amino acids. With 0 bases removed from V and 1 base from J, the gap between germline ends came to 11 bases. The CDR3: CAWSVCGDGTDTQYF. CDR3 bases: TGTGCCTGGAGTGTATGCGGGGATGGCACAGATACGCAGTATTTT.

The rearrangement joins TRBV28 to TRBJ1-3; maybe TRBD1 (6 bases). CDR1 and CDR2 (germline): MDHEN, SYDVKM. The CDR3 contains 13 residues. CDR3 in amino acids: CAGGGGAGNTIYF. DNA for the CDR3: TGTGCAGGAGGGGGAGGCGCTGGAAACACCATATATTTT.